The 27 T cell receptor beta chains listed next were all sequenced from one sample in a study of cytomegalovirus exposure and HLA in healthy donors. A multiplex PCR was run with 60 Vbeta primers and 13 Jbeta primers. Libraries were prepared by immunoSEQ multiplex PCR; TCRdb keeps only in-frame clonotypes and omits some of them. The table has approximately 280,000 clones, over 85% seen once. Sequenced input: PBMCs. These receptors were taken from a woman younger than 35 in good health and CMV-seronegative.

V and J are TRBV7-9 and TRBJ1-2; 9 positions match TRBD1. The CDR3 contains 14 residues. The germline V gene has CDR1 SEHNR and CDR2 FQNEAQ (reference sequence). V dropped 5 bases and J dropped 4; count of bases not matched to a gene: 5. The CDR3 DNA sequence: TGTGCCAGCAGCCGGGGACAGGGAGGCTATGGCTACACCTTC. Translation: CASSRGQGGYGYTF.

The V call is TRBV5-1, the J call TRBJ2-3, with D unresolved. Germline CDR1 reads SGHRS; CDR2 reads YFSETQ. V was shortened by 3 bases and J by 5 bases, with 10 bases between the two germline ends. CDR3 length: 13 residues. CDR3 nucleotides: TGCGCCAGCAGCTCTCTGTCTATAGATACGCAGTATTTT. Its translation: CASSSLSIDTQYF. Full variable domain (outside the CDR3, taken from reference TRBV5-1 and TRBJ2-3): KAGVTQTPRYLIKTRGQQVTLSCSPISGHRSVSWYQQTPGQGLQFLFEYFSETQRNKGNFPGRFSGRQFSNSRSEMNVSTLELGDSALYLCASSSLSIDTQYFGPGTRLTVL.

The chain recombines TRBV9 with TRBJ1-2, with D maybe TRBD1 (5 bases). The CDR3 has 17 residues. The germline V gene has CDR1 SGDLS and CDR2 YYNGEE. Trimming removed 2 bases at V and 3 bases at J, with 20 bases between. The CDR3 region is CASSVAELWGTHYGYTF. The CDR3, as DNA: TGTGCCAGCAGCGTGGCGGAGCTATGGGGGACTCACTATGGCTACACCTTC.

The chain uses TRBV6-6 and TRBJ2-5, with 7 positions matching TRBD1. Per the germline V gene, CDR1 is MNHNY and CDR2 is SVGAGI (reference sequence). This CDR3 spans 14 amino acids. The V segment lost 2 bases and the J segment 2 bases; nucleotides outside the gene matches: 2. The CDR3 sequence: CASSYTGQQETQYF. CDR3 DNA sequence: TGTGCCAGCAGTTACACGGGACAGCAAGAGACCCAGTACTTC.

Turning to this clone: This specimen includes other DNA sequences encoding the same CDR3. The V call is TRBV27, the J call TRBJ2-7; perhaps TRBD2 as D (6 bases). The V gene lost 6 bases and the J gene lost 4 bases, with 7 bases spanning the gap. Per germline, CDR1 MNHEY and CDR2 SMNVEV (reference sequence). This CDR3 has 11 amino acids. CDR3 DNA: TGTGCCAGCAGCGGGGGATACGAGCAGTACTTC. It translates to CASSGGYEQYF.

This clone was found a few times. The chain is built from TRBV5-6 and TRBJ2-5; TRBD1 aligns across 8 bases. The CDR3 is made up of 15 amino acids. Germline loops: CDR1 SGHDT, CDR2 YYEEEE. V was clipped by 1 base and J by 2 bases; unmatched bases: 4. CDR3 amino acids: CASSLLRGQQETQYF. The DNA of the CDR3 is TGTGCCAGCAGCTTGCTCAGGGGGCAACAAGAGACCCAGTACTTC.

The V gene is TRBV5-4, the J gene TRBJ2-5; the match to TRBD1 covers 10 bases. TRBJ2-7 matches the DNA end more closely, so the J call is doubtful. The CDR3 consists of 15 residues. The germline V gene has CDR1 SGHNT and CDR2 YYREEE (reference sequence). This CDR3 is CASSTGQGSSYEQYF. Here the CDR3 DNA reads TGTGCCAGCAGCACGGGACAGGGGAGCTCCTACGAGCAGTACTTC.

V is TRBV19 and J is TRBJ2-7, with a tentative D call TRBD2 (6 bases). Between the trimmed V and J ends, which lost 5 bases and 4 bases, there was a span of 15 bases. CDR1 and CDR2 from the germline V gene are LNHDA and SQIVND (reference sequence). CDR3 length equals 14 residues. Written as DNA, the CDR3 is TGTGCCAGTAGTGGGGGACTGAGCCCTTACGAGCAGTACTTC. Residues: CASSGGLSPYEQYF.

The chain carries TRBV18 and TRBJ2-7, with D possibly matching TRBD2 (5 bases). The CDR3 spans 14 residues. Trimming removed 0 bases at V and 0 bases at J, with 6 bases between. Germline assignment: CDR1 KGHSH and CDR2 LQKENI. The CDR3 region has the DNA TGTGCCAGCTCACCACCCGGGATCTCCTACGAGCAGTACTTC. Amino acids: CASSPPGISYEQYF. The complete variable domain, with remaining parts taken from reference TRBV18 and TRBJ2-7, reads NAGVMQNPRHLVRRRGQEARLRCSPMKGHSHVYWYRQLPEEGLKFMVYLQKENIIDESGMPKERFSAEFPKEGPSILRIQQVVRGDSAAYFCASSPPGISYEQYFGPGTRLTVT.

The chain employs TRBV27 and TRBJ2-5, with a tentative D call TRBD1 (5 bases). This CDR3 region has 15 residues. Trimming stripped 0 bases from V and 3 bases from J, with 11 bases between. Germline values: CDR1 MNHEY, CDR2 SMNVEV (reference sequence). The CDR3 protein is CASSLSDSTKETQYF. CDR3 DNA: TGTGCCAGCAGTTTATCTGACAGCACCAAAGAGACCCAGTACTTC.

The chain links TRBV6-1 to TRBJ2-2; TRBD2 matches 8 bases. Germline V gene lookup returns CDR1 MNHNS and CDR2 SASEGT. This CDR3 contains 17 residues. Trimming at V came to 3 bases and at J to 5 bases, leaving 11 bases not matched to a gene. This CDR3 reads CASSDARGGANTGELFF. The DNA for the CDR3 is TGTGCCAGCAGTGACGCCCGGGGGGGGGCCAATACCGGGGAGCTGTTTTTT.

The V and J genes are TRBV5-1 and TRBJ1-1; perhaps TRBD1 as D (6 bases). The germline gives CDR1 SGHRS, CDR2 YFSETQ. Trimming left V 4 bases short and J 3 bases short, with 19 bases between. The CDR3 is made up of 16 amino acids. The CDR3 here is CASSDRGRGIDTEAFF. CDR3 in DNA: TGCGCCAGCAGCGACCGGGGCAGGGGTATCGACACTGAAGCTTTCTTT.

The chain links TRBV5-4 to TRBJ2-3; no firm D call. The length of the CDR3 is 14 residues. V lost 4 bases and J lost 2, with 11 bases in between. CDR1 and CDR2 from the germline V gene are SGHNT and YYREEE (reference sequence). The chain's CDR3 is CASSPLRNTDTQYF. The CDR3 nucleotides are TGTGCCAGCAGCCCACTGCGGAACACAGATACGCAGTATTTT.

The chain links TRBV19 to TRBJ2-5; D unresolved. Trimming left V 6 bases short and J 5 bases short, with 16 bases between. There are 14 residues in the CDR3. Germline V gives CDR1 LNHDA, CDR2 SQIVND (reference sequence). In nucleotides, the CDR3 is TGTGCCAGTAGCCCCGGTGCAAAGATTGAGACCCAGTACTTC. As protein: CASSPGAKIETQYF.

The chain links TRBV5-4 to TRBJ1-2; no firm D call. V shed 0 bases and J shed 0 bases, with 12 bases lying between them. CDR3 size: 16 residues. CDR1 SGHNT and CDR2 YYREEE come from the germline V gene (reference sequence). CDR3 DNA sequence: TGTGCCAGCAGCTTGGCCCCCGGGGTATCTAACTATGGCTACACCTTC. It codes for CASSLAPGVSNYGYTF.

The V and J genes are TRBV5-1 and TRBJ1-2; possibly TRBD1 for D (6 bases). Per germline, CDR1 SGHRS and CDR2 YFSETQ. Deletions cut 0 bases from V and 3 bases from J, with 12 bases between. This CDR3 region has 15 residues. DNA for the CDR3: TGCGCCAGCAGCTTGGCAGGGGATCCCTACTATGGCTACACCTTC. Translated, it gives CASSLAGDPYYGYTF.

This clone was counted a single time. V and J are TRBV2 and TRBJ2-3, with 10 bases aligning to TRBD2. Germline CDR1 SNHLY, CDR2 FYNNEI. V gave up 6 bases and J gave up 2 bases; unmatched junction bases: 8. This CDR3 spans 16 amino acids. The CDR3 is CASSARTSGYTDTQYF. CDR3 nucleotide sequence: TGTGCCAGCAGCGCCAGGACTAGCGGATACACAGATACGCAGTATTTT. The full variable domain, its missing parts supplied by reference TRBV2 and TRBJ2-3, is EPEVTQTPSHQVTQMGQEVILRCVPISNHLYFYWYRQILGQKVEFLVSFYNNEISEKSEIFDDQFSVERPDGSNFTLKIRSTKLEDSAMYFCASSARTSGYTDTQYFGPGTRLTVL.

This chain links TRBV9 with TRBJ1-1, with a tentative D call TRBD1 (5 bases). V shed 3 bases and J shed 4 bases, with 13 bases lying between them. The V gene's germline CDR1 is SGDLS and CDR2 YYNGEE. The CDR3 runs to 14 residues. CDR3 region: CASSDLYGGTEAFF. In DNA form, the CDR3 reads TGTGCCAGCAGCGACCTATACGGGGGCACTGAAGCTTTCTTT.

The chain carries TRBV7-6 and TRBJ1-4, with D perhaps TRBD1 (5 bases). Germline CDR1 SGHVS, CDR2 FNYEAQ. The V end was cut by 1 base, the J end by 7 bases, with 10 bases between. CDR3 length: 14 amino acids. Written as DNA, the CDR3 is TGTGCCAGCAGCTTAGGCGGGGGTGGTGAAAAACTGTTTTTT. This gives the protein CASSLGGGGEKLFF.

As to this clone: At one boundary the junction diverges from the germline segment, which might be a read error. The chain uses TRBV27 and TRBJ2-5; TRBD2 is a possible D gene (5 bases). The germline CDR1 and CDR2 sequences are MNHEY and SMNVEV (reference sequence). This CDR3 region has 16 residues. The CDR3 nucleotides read TGTGCCAGCAGTCTATCTGGTGAGGGCCGACAAGAGACCCAGTACTTC. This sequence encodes CASSLSGEGRQETQYF.

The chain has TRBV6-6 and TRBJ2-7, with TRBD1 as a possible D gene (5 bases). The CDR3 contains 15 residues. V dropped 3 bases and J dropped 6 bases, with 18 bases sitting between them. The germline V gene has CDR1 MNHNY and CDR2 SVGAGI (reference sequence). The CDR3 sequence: CASSYSAGKTREQYF. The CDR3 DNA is TGTGCCAGCAGTTATTCGGCAGGGAAAACTCGCGAGCAGTACTTC.

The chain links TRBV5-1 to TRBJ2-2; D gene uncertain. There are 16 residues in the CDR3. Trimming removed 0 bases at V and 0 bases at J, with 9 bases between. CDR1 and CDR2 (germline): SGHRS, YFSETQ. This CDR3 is CASSLDWQANTGELFF. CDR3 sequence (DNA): TGCGCCAGCAGCTTGGACTGGCAGGCGAACACCGGGGAGCTGTTTTTT.

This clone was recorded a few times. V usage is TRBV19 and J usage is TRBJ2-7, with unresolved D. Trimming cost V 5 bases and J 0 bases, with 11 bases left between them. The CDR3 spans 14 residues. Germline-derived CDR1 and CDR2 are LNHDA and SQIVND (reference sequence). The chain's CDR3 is CASSSTISSYEQYF. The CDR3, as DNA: TGTGCCAGTAGTTCTACTATAAGCTCCTACGAGCAGTACTTC. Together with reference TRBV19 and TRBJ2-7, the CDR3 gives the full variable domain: DGGITQSPKYLFRKEGQNVTLSCEQNLNHDAMYWYRQDPGQGLRLIYYSQIVNDFQKGDIAEGYSVSREKKESFPLTVTSAQKNPTAFYLCASSSTISSYEQYFGPGTRLTVT.

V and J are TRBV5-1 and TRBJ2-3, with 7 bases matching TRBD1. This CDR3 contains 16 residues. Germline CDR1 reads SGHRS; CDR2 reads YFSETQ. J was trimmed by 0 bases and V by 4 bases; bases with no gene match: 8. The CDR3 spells CASSLGQTPSTDTQYF. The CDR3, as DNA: TGCGCCAGCAGCCTGGGACAGACTCCTAGCACAGATACGCAGTATTTT.

The CDR3 protein is CASSPDRGNQPQHF. The CDR3 DNA reads TGTGCCAGCAGCCCGGACAGGGGAAATCAGCCCCAGCATTTT. The chain uses TRBV9 and TRBJ1-5, with TRBD1 matching over 9 bases. The germline CDR1 and CDR2 sequences are SGDLS and YYNGEE. Trimming took 4 bases from V and 4 from J; bases not matched to a gene: 3. The CDR3 extends over 14 amino acids.

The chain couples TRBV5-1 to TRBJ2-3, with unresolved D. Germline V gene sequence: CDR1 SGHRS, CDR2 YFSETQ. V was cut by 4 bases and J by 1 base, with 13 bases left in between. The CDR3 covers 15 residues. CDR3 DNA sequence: TGCGCCAGCAGCCAAGGAATAGGAGGCACAGATACGCAGTATTTT. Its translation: CASSQGIGGTDTQYF.

CDR3 in DNA: TGTGCCAGCAGCTTACAGGGCTCCTACAATGAGCAGTTCTTC. It codes for CASSLQGSYNEQFF. The J gene is TRBJ2-1, the V gene TRBV5-8; TRBD1 is a possible D gene (6 bases). This CDR3 region has 14 residues. Between the trimmed V and J ends, which lost 2 bases and 0 bases, there was a span of 6 bases. The germline V gene has CDR1 SGHTS and CDR2 YDEGEE.